What follows are 11 T cell receptor beta chains derived from one specimen sequenced in a study of T cells after yellow fever vaccination. TCRdb reprocessed the 5' RACE reads with MiXCR, giving one entry per CDR3 protein. Of 150,000 to 200,000 distinct CDR3 sequences in the sample, 9.3% were seen once. Specimen: CD8+ T cells sorted from PBMCs, collected 45 days after the yellow fever booster vaccination. These receptors were taken from a man aged 18 to 30 who received the YFV17D yellow fever vaccine.

This clonotype occurred many times. The J gene is TRBJ2-7, the V gene TRBV5-1; D gene uncertain. Germline loops: CDR1 SGHRS, CDR2 YFSETQ. V was pared by 2 bases and J by 2 bases, with 8 bases between. This CDR3 has 13 residues. CDR3 protein: CASSFGSTYEQYF. As DNA, the CDR3 is TGCGCCAGCAGCTTCGGCAGCACCTACGAGCAGTACTTC. The whole variable domain, filled in from reference TRBV5-1 and TRBJ2-7, reads KAGVTQTPRYLIKTRGQQVTLSCSPISGHRSVSWYQQTPGQGLQFLFEYFSETQRNKGNFPGRFSGRQFSNSRSEMNVSTLELGDSALYLCASSFGSTYEQYFGPGTRLTVT.

This chain joins TRBV20-1 and TRBJ1-1, with 8 bases matching TRBD1. Germline assignment: CDR1 DFQATT and CDR2 SNEGSKA (reference sequence). With V trimmed by 2 bases and J by 7 bases, 12 bases remained unmatched. This CDR3 contains 15 residues. CDR3 sequence (DNA): TGCAGTGCTAGAAACGAGGACAGGGAGCGCATTGAAGCTTTCTTT. This sequence encodes CSARNEDRERIEAFF.

The chain uses TRBV4-3 and TRBJ2-2; no definite D call. This CDR3 is 15 amino acids long. Germline V gene lookup returns CDR1 LGHNA and CDR2 YSLEER. V dropped 3 bases and J dropped 6 bases, with 14 bases sitting between them. The CDR3 region is CASSHPYDRAGELFF. For the CDR3, the DNA is TGCGCCAGCAGCCATCCTTACGATAGAGCCGGGGAGCTGTTTTTT.

This clonotype showed up just a few times. The J gene is TRBJ2-7, the V gene TRBV4-1; TRBD2 is a possible D gene (6 bases). The V and J ends lost 1 base and 3 bases respectively, with 13 bases between them. Germline CDR1 is MGHRA and CDR2 is YSYEKL. The CDR3 has 15 amino acids. The CDR3 sequence is CASSQVELAIYEQYF. DNA of the CDR3: TGCGCCAGCAGCCAAGTGGAACTAGCCATCTACGAGCAGTACTTC.

V gene TRBV6-6 combines with J gene TRBJ2-1, with 7 bases lining up with TRBD2. Germline V lookup: CDR1 MNHNY, CDR2 SVGAGI (reference sequence). With V trimmed by 9 bases and J by 8 bases, 7 bases remained unmatched. This CDR3 spans 12 amino acids. DNA of the CDR3: TGTGCCAGTACGGGACTAAAGGATGAGCAGTTCTTC. Protein: CASTGLKDEQFF.

The gene calls are TRBV4-1 and TRBJ2-5; D uncertain. Trimming removed 4 bases at V and 5 bases at J, with 17 bases between. Germline CDR1 is MGHRA and CDR2 is YSYEKL. The CDR3 covers 15 residues. The CDR3 coding sequence is TGCGCCAGCAGCCCCTCCCCGGGCGCCGGGGAGACCCAGTACTTC. The encoded protein is CASSPSPGAGETQYF.

This clonotype appeared a single time. This sequence joins TRBV5-1 and TRBJ2-5; 9 bases fit TRBD1. Germline CDR1 and CDR2: SGHRS and YFSETQ. V lost 1 base to trimming and J lost 4 bases; unmatched junction nucleotides: 11. This CDR3 has 17 amino acids. The CDR3 DNA sequence: TGCGCCAGCAGCTTGTTTTCCGGACAGGGGTTGCGAGAGACCCAGTACTTC. Its translation is CASSLFSGQGLRETQYF.

The CDR3 protein is CASSGGRGLGTDTQYF. CDR3 nucleotides: TGTGCCAGCAGCGGGGGCAGGGGACTTGGCACAGATACGCAGTATTTT. The genes are TRBV9 and TRBJ2-3; perhaps D is TRBD1 or TRBD2 (6 bases each). This CDR3 spans 16 amino acids. The V gene lost 3 bases and the J gene lost 1 base, with 15 bases spanning the gap. Germline CDR1 is SGDLS and CDR2 is YYNGEE.

The CDR3 DNA follows: TGCGCCAGCAGCCAAGAGCCCCGGGGTAGCACAGATACGCAGTATTTT. It is translated as CASSQEPRGSTDTQYF. The rearrangement uses TRBV4-1 and TRBJ2-3; a weak D match, TRBD2 (5 bases). There are 16 residues in the CDR3. V lost 0 bases, J lost 0 bases, and 10 bases lay in between. Germline lookup yields CDR1 MGHRA and CDR2 YSYEKL.

This clonotype was counted many times. The gene calls are TRBV6-5 and TRBJ2-1, with TRBD2 matching 8 bases. This CDR3 contains 14 residues. V trimming: 0 bases; J trimming: 9 bases; junction bases outside the gene matches: 4. Germline CDR1 reads MNHEY; CDR2 reads SVGAGI. The CDR3 DNA follows: TGTGCCAGCAGTTACTCGGAGGCGGGGGGTGAGCAGTTCTTC. Protein sequence: CASSYSEAGGEQFF.

This clonotype was seen repeatedly, ten times or more. The J gene is TRBJ2-7, the V gene TRBV5-1; TRBD2 aligns across 13 bases. The V segment lost 3 bases and the J segment 3 bases; nucleotides outside the gene matches: 0. The CDR3 length is 14 residues. Germline V CDR1 and CDR2: SGHRS, YFSETQ. The CDR3 region is CASSWTSGGYEQYF. CDR3 nucleotides: TGCGCCAGCAGCTGGACTAGCGGGGGCTACGAGCAGTACTTC.